This TCR beta chain came from a study of blood T cell repertoires in COVID-19. Study-level background: The United States, Italy and Spain were the sources of the acute and convalescent COVID-19 samples.

This clone occurred once. The table came from immunoSEQ multiplex PCR; TCRdb's copy has only in-frame clones and leaves some out. The sample records more than 200,000 clones, about 86% being singletons. CDR1 and CDR2 from the germline V gene are LNHDA and SQIVND (reference sequence). Trimming pared 1 base from V and 4 bases from J, leaving 8 bases between. CDR3 length equals 15 residues. This TCR derives from a man aged 35 to 55 with active or convalescent COVID-19. The sample comprised peripheral blood. V is TRBV19 and J is TRBJ2-6; no clear D. The CDR3 nucleotides are TGTGCCAGTAGTATAGTAGCTGGAGGGGCCAACGTCCTGACTTTC. It yields the protein CASSIVAGGANVLTF.